Below, 25 T cell receptor beta chains from the same sample are listed, as sequenced in a study of blood T cell repertoires in COVID-19. Some clones are missing from TCRdb's copy, which holds only in-frame ones; the method was immunoSEQ multiplex PCR. The sample includes about 14,000 clones, roughly 75% of them seen just once. The sequenced sample consisted of peripheral blood. The receptor source for this set is a boy under 10 years old with active or convalescent COVID-19.

The chain carries TRBV28 and TRBJ2-3; 8 nucleotides align to TRBD2. The CDR3 has 14 residues. Losses at the gene ends were 7 bases for V and 2 bases for J; bases not matched to a gene: 5. CDR1 is MDHEN, CDR2 SYDVKM, per germline. As DNA, the CDR3 is TGTGCCAGCACCAAAGCGGGAGTCACAGATACGCAGTATTTT. It is translated as CASTKAGVTDTQYF.

This clone appeared once. V gene TRBV5-4 combines with J gene TRBJ1-4, with 11 bases lining up with TRBD1. Germline CDR1 is SGHNT and CDR2 is YYREEE (reference sequence). Losses at the gene ends were 1 base for V and 8 bases for J; bases not matched to a gene: 4. The CDR3 length is 15 residues. CDR3 region: CASSLPGQGAEKLFF. DNA for the CDR3: TGTGCCAGCAGCTTGCCTGGACAGGGGGCCGAAAAACTGTTTTTT.

The chain's CDR3 is CASTPGDTAGYTF. CDR3 nucleotides: TGTGCCAGCACCCCAGGCGATACGGCCGGCTACACCTTC. The chain links TRBV2 to TRBJ1-2; D unresolved. This CDR3 has 13 amino acids. V lost 7 bases, J lost 8 bases, and 17 bases lay in between. Looked up from germline, CDR1 is SNHLY and CDR2 is FYNNEI.

This clone showed up just once. The rearrangement joins TRBV19 to TRBJ1-5; TRBD1 is a possible D gene (6 bases). The CDR3 loop spans 16 amino acids. Germline loops: CDR1 LNHDA, CDR2 SQIVND (reference sequence). The V and J ends lost 7 bases and 0 bases respectively, with 16 bases between them. The CDR3 here is CASTETGIYSNQPQHF. The CDR3 DNA reads TGTGCCAGTACCGAGACAGGAATTTATAGCAATCAGCCCCAGCATTTT.

Here the CDR3 DNA reads TGTGCCAGCAGCCGGGACACTAACACTGAAGCTTTCTTT. This encodes CASSRDTNTEAFF. The V call is TRBV5-6, the J call TRBJ1-1; possible D gene TRBD1, 6 bases. Germline V gene sequence: CDR1 SGHDT, CDR2 YYEEEE. This CDR3 is 13 amino acids long. The V gene lost 4 bases and the J gene lost 2 bases, with 9 bases spanning the gap.

A few counts support this clone. This chain uses TRBV9 with TRBJ1-1, with D possibly TRBD1 on 6 matching bases. Germline assignment: CDR1 SGDLS and CDR2 YYNGEE. The V gene lost 3 bases and the J gene lost 5 bases, with 20 bases spanning the gap. The CDR3 length is 16 residues. CDR3 residues: CASSATLSGGWTEAFF. CDR3 nucleotides: TGTGCCAGCAGCGCCACCCTCTCGGGGGGCTGGACTGAAGCTTTCTTT.

The chain carries TRBV11-3 and TRBJ2-5; 7 bases map to TRBD1. CDR1 and CDR2 (germline): SGHNT, YENEEA. The V and J ends lost 4 bases and 5 bases, in that order; junction bases with no gene match: 7. There are 14 residues in the CDR3. The CDR3 loop is CASSSRQGEETQYF. For the CDR3, the DNA is TGTGCCAGCAGCTCCCGACAGGGTGAGGAGACCCAGTACTTC.

The CDR3 DNA sequence: TGTGCCAGCAGCCCCGGACTGGGTGGGAATGAGCAGTTCTTC. Translating gives CASSPGLGGNEQFF. The V and J genes are TRBV7-2 and TRBJ2-1, with D perhaps TRBD2 (5 bases). The V gene's germline CDR1 is SGHTA and CDR2 FQGNSA. The length of the CDR3 is 14 residues. Trimming took off 5 bases at V and 7 bases at J, with 15 bases between the two ends.

The chain links TRBV6-5 to TRBJ1-2; TRBD1 matches 10 bases. The trim removed 5 bases at V and 4 bases at J, leaving 7 bases unmatched. The germline gives CDR1 MNHEY, CDR2 SVGAGI. CDR3 size: 15 residues. The CDR3 DNA sequence: TGTGCCAGCAGTCCCAGGGACAGGGGAGGCTATGGCTACACCTTC. This translates into CASSPRDRGGYGYTF.

CDR3 amino acids: CATNMGSTRLSYGYTF. In DNA form, the CDR3 reads TGTGCCACAAATATGGGGTCCACTAGGCTGTCCTATGGCTACACCTTC. The J gene is TRBJ1-2, the V gene TRBV19; D gene uncertain. The V end lost 10 bases, the J end lost 4 bases, and 25 bases lay between the germline ends. There are 16 residues in the CDR3. Germline CDR1 LNHDA, CDR2 SQIVND (reference sequence).

This clone has only a few counts. The chain uses TRBV28 and TRBJ2-7, with 7 bases lining up with TRBD1. This CDR3 has 17 residues. The germline gives CDR1 MDHEN, CDR2 SYDVKM. J gave up 0 bases and V 3 bases, and 11 bases lay outside the gene matches. CDR3 sequence reads: CASSFSSAQGVSYEQYF. The DNA for the CDR3 is TGTGCCAGCAGTTTTTCGTCGGCGCAGGGGGTCTCCTACGAGCAGTACTTC.

In its sample, this clone is medium-sized. The CDR3 DNA sequence: TGTGCCAGCAGCTTTAGCGGGATGGCCTACGAGCAGTACTTC. Protein product: CASSFSGMAYEQYF. The V call is TRBV11-2, the J call TRBJ2-7, with 8 nucleotides matching TRBD2. The V and J ends lost 3 bases and 2 bases, in that order; junction bases with no gene match: 3. The CDR3 is 14 residues long. The germline V gene has CDR1 SGHAT and CDR2 FQNNGV.

Turning to this clone: One end of the junction is discordant with germline, which a read error may explain. Here the CDR3 DNA reads TGTGCCAGCAGTTACTCGGGACTAGCGGGCCTTAACTTC. Translated: CASSYSGLAGLNF. The gene calls are TRBV6-5 and TRBJ2-7; 12 nucleotides agree with TRBD2. Germline-derived CDR1 and CDR2 are MNHEY and SVGAGI. The CDR3 spans 13 residues.

CDR3 loop: CASSPPEQRVDYNEQFF. CDR3 bases: TGTGCCAGCTCACCACCGGAACAGCGGGTCGACTACAATGAGCAGTTCTTC. The chain combines TRBV18 with TRBJ2-1; maybe TRBD2 (6 bases). Germline lookup yields CDR1 KGHSH and CDR2 LQKENI. CDR3 length equals 17 residues. The V and J ends lost 0 bases and 3 bases respectively, with 15 bases between them.

This chain uses TRBV5-4 with TRBJ1-2; D gene uncertain. Per the germline V gene, CDR1 is SGHNT and CDR2 is YYREEE (reference sequence). The CDR3 runs to 15 residues. V lost 0 bases to trimming and J lost 4 bases, with 13 bases between them. Here the CDR3 reads CASSLERAGIYGYTF. The CDR3 DNA is TGTGCCAGCAGCTTGGAGAGGGCGGGGATCTATGGCTACACCTTC.

This clone was recorded a few times. The chain joins TRBV2 to TRBJ2-1; TRBD2 might be the D (5 bases). V was clipped by 8 bases and J by 0 bases, with 14 bases between them. Germline CDR1 is SNHLY and CDR2 is FYNNEI. The CDR3 is 15 residues long. DNA of the CDR3: TGTGCCAGCCCCACCACTAGTGGCTCCTACAATGAGCAGTTCTTC. This sequence encodes CASPTTSGSYNEQFF.

This clone was counted a single time. The V call is TRBV28, the J call TRBJ2-3, with D perhaps matching TRBD2 (5 bases). Germline CDR1 and CDR2: MDHEN and SYDVKM. Trimming cost V 10 bases and J 4 bases, with 18 bases left between them. The CDR3 runs to 14 residues. The CDR3 DNA is TGTGCCACCAACGCCGGGGTTGTGGCAGATACGCAGTATTTT. Protein: CATNAGVVADTQYF.

The J gene is TRBJ1-6, the V gene TRBV4-3, with D maybe TRBD1 (6 bases). The CDR3 totals 16 residues. Germline V gives CDR1 LGHNA, CDR2 YSLEER. V lost 0 bases and J lost 7, with 13 bases in between. Here the CDR3 reads CASSQDKTGGNSPLHF. The DNA for the CDR3 is TGCGCCAGCAGCCAAGATAAGACAGGTGGGAATTCACCCCTCCACTTT.

The CDR3 DNA is TGTGCCAGCAGTTCCCTCGGGCAGGGAAGAAACACCATATATTTT. It codes for CASSSLGQGRNTIYF. The rearrangement uses TRBV6-5 and TRBJ1-3; D possibly corresponds to TRBD1 (5 bases). Germline loops: CDR1 MNHEY, CDR2 SVGAGI. V shed 4 bases and J shed 5 bases, with 15 bases lying between them. The CDR3 is made up of 15 amino acids.

V usage is TRBV7-9 and J usage is TRBJ2-5, with TRBD2 matching 11 bases. Germline V gene lookup returns CDR1 SEHNR and CDR2 FQNEAQ (reference sequence). The CDR3 sequence is 17 residues long. The J segment lost 2 bases and the V segment lost 5 bases, leaving 10 bases of the junction unmatched. The CDR3 loop is CASSHGKTSGKQETQYF. The CDR3 region has the DNA TGTGCCAGCAGCCACGGCAAGACTAGCGGGAAACAAGAGACCCAGTACTTC.

This sequence joins TRBV27 and TRBJ1-2; D is perhaps TRBD1 (6 bases). V lost 5 bases, J lost 8 bases, and 21 bases lay in between. The CDR3 is 15 amino acids. From germline, CDR1 is MNHEY and CDR2 SMNVEV (reference sequence). CDR3 residues: CASSPLNRETAGYTF. The CDR3 DNA reads TGTGCCAGCAGTCCTTTAAACAGGGAGACGGCGGGCTACACCTTC.

This chain connects TRBV29-1 to TRBJ1-2; D not resolved. In germline, CDR1 is SQVTM, CDR2 ANQGSEA. Trimming took 0 bases from V and 6 from J, leaving 17 bases between them. The CDR3 spans 15 residues. CDR3 in DNA: TGCAGCGTTGAAGAAGAGGGAACAGTGGATGATGGCTACACCTTC. Amino acid sequence: CSVEEEGTVDDGYTF.

The V call is TRBV6-2 or TRBV6-3, the J call TRBJ2-4; maybe TRBD2 (6 bases). Germline-derived CDR1 and CDR2 are MNHEY and SVGEGT. The CDR3 is 18 residues long. With 1 base removed from V and 0 bases from J, the gap between germline ends came to 16 bases. CDR3 protein: CASSYWTKWGLAKNIQYF. CDR3 DNA sequence: TGTGCCAGCAGTTACTGGACGAAATGGGGACTAGCCAAAAACATTCAGTACTTC.

The rearrangement uses TRBV27 and TRBJ1-1; possible D gene TRBD1, 6 bases. This CDR3 comprises 14 residues. Trimming left V 4 bases short and J 1 base short, with 10 bases between. The germline gives CDR1 MNHEY, CDR2 SMNVEV (reference sequence). In nucleotides, the CDR3 is TGTGCCAGCAGTTACGACAGGCGGAACACTGAAGCTTTCTTT. As protein: CASSYDRRNTEAFF.

V and J are TRBV28 and TRBJ1-2; D is uncertain. The germline V gene has CDR1 MDHEN and CDR2 SYDVKM. The CDR3 length is 12 residues. V gave up 10 bases and J gave up 7 bases, with 16 bases separating them. The chain's CDR3 is CAIGNTRGGYTF. CDR3 bases: TGTGCCATCGGAAACACCCGCGGTGGCTACACCTTC.